This T cell receptor beta chain was documented in a study of human versus mouse CDR3 diversity and MHC coevolution. Only one count was recorded for this clone. Trimming took 5 bases from V and 4 from J; bases not matched to a gene: 11. CDR1 and CDR2 (germline): LNHDA, SQIVND (reference sequence). The CDR3 has 16 residues. Data came from immunoSEQ multiplex PCR; TCRdb stores just in-frame clones and leaves some out. The sample lists about 80,000 clones; around 93% were seen once. This receptor was identified in a person aged 30 to 69 in good health. The sequenced sample consisted of naive CD4+ T cells from blood. The subset denotes: CD45RO-negative CD62L-positive naive CD4 T cells. The chain recombines TRBV19 with TRBJ2-7; TRBD1 agrees at 10 bases. The CDR3 loop reads CASSGGRPGQGYEQYF. As DNA, the CDR3 is TGTGCCAGTAGTGGGGGTCGACCGGGACAGGGGTACGAGCAGTACTTC. Full variable domain (remainder filled in from reference TRBV19 and TRBJ2-7): DGGITQSPKYLFRKEGQNVTLSCEQNLNHDAMYWYRQDPGQGLRLIYYSQIVNDFQKGDIAEGYSVSREKKESFPLTVTSAQKNPTAFYLCASSGGRPGQGYEQYFGPGTRLTVT.